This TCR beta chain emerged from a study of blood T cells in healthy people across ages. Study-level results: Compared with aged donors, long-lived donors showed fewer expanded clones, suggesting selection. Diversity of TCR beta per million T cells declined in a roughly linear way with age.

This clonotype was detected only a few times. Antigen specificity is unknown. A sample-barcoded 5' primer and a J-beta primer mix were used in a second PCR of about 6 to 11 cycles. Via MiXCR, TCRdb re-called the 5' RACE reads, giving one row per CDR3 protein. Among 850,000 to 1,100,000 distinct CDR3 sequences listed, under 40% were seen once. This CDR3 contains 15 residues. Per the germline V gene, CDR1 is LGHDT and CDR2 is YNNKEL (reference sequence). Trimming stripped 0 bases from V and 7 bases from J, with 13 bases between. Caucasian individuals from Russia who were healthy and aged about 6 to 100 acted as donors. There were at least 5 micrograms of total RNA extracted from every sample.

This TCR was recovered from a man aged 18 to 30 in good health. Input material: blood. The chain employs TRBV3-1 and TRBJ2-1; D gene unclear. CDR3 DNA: TGTGCCAGCAGCCAAGAATATCGGCTTGGGAATGAGCAGTTCTTC. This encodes CASSQEYRLGNEQFF.